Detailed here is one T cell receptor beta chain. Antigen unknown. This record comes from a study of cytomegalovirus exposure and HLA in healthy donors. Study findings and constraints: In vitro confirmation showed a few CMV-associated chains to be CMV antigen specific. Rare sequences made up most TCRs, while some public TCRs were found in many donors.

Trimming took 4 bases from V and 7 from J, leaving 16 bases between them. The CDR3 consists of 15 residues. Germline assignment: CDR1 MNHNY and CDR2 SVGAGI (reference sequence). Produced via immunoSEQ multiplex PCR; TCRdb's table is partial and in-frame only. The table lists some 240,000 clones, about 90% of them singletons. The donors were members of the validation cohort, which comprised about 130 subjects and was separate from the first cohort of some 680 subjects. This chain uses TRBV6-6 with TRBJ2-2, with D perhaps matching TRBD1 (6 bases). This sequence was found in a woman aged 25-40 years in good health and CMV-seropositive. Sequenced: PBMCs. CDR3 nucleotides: TGTGCCAGCAGTTCCGGACAGCTCCTTGGCGGGGAGCTGTTTTTT. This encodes CASSSGQLLGGELFF.